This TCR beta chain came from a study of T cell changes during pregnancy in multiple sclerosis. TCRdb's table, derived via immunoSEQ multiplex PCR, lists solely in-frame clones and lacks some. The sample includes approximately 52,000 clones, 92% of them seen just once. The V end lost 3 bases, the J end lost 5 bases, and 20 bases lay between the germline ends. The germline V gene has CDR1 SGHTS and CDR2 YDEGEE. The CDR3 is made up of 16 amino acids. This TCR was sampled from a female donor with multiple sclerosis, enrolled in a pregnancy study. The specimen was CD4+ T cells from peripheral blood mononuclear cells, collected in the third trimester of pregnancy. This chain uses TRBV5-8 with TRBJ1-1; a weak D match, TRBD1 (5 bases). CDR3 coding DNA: TGTGCCAGCAGCTGGGGCGGCGGATCGCGGGGGACTGAAGCTTTCTTT. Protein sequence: CASSWGGGSRGTEAFF.